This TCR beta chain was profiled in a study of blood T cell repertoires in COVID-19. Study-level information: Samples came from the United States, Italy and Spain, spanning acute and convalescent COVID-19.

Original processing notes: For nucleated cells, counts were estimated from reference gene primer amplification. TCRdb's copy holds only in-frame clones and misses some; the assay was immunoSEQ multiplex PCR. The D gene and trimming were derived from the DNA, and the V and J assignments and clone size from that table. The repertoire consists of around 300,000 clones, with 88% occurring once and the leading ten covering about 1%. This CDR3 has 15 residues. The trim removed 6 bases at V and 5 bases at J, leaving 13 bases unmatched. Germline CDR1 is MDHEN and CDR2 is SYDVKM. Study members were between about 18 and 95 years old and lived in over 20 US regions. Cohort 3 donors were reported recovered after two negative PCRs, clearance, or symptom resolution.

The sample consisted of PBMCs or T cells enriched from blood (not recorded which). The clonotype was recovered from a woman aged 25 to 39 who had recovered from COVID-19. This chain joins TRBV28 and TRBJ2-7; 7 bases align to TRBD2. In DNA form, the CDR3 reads TGTGCCAGCAGGCCGCCGCGGGGGAATTCCCACGAGCAGTACTTC. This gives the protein CASRPPRGNSHEQYF. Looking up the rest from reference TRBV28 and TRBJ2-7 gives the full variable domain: DVKVTQSSRYLVKRTGEKVFLECVQDMDHENMFWYRQDPGLGLRLIYFSYDVKMKEKGDIPEGYSVSREKKERFSLILESASTNQTSMYLCASRPPRGNSHEQYFGPGTRLTVT.